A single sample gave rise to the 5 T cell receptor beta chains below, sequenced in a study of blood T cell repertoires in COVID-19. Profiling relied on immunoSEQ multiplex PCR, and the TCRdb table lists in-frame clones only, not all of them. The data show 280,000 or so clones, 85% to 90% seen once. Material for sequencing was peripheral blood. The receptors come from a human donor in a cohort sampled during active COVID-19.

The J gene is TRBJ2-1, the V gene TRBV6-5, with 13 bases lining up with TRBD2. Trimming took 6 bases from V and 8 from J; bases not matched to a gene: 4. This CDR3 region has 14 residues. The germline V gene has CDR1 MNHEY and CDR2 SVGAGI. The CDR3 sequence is CASRGLAGVDEQFF. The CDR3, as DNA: TGTGCCAGCAGAGGACTAGCGGGAGTCGATGAGCAGTTCTTC.

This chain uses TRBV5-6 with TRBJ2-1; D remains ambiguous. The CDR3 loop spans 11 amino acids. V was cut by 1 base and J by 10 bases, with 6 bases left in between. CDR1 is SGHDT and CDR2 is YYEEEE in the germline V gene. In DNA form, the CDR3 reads TGTGCCAGCAGCTTGCGGGTGGAGCAGTTCTTC. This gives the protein CASSLRVEQFF.

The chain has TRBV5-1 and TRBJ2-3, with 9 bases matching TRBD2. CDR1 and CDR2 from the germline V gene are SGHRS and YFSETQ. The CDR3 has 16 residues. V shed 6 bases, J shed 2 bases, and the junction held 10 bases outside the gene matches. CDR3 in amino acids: CASTLVAGDSTDTQYF. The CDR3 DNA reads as TGCGCCAGCACCCTGGTAGCGGGAGACTCCACAGATACGCAGTATTTT.

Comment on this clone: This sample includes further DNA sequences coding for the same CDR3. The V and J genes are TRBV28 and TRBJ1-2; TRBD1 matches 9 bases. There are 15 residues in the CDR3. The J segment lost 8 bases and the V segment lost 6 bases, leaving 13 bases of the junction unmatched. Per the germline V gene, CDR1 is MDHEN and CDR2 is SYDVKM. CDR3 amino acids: CASSSPGTGLYGYTF. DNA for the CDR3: TGTGCCAGCAGCTCTCCCGGGACAGGGTTATACGGCTACACCTTC.

DNA of the CDR3: TGTGCCACCAATTCAGCAGGGGCGAACACCGGGGAGCTGTTTTTT. Translation: CATNSAGANTGELFF. The rearrangement links TRBV24-1 to TRBJ2-2; the D gene is possibly TRBD1 (6 bases). Trimming removed 8 bases from V and 0 bases from J, with 12 bases in between. The germline V gene encodes CDR1 KGHDR and CDR2 SFDVKD. The CDR3 has 15 amino acids.